A selection of T cell receptor beta chains follows, all from one sample in a study of PD-1 blockade in classical Hodgkin lymphoma. Libraries were prepared by immunoSEQ multiplex PCR; TCRdb keeps only in-frame clonotypes and omits some of them. The data hold 4,500 to 5,000 clones, with about 71% observed a single time. This sample comprised peripheral blood mononuclear cells (PBMCs), obtained before the second cycle of nivolumab. The receptors here all came from a human donor with classical Hodgkin lymphoma. CDR3s include the opening cysteine and the closing phenylalanine or tryptophan. A D gene is named only where the DNA matches it firmly. Expanded clones get a size class; other rows say once, few or many, or leave the size out.

V	size	D	J	DNA	CDR3
TRBV5-1	-	-	TRBJ2-3	TGCGCCAGCAGCTTTGGAGGGAGCACAGATACGCAGTATTTT	CASSFGGSTDTQYF
TRBV6-1	-	-	TRBJ1-1	TGTGCCAGCAGTAGAGACAGGCAGGGTGTGCCTGAAGCTTTCTTT	CASSRDRQGVPEAFF
TRBV30	-	-	TRBJ2-7	TGTGCCTGGAGTGCGCCAGGGACGGGAATCGACGAGCAGTACTTC	CAWSAPGTGIDEQYF
TRBV7-9	medium-sized	-	TRBJ2-5	TGTGCCAGCAGCATCCAAGAGACCCAGTACTTC	CASSIQETQYF
TRBV19	-	TRBD1	TRBJ2-3	TGTGCCAGTAGCTACCGGGGGACAGGGGGCAGTACAGATACGCAGTATTTT	CASSYRGTGGSTDTQYF
TRBV6-1	-	TRBD1	TRBJ2-1	TGTGCCAGCAGTTGGGACAGGGAGGATAATGAGCAGTTCTTC	CASSWDREDNEQFF
TRBV30	-	-	TRBJ1-1	TGTGCCTGGAAGGGCAGCTGGGGCACTGAAGCTTTCTTT	CAWKGSWGTEAFF
TRBV19	-	-	TRBJ2-2	TGTGCCAGTAGTATTAATTCCGGGGAGCTGTTTTTT	CASSINSGELFF
TRBV9	-	-	TRBJ2-5	TGTGCCAGCAGCCCTCCTATCGACGGGTACCAAGAGACCCAGTACTTC	CASSPPIDGYQETQYF
TRBV28	-	-	TRBJ2-1	TGTGCCAGCAGTTTATCGACAGGTGGTACCTACAATGAGCAGTTCTTC	CASSLSTGGTYNEQFF
TRBV7-9	-	-	TRBJ2-1	TGTGCCAGCAGCTTGGCGGCCTTTCGCACCACCAATGAGCAGTTCTTC	CASSLAAFRTTNEQFF
TRBV7-9	-	-	TRBJ2-2	TGTGCCAGCAGCTTCCTAGCTGGGATGTGGAACACCGGGGAGCTGTTTTTT	CASSFLAGMWNTGELFF
TRBV5-1	-	-	TRBJ2-3	TGCGCCAGCAGCCAGGGACGGAGCACAGATACGCAGTATTTT	CASSQGRSTDTQYF
TRBV7-2	-	-	TRBJ2-5	TGTGCCAGCAGCTTAGCTGGGGGGCTGGGGACCCAGTACTTC	CASSLAGGLGTQYF
TRBV19	-	TRBD1	TRBJ2-7	TGTGCCACCAAAGAGGGGGCCTTCTCCTACGAGCAGTACTTC	CATKEGAFSYEQYF
TRBV7-2	-	TRBD1	TRBJ2-3	TGTGCCAGCAGCCCCGGACAGGGCACAGATACGCAGTATTTT	CASSPGQGTDTQYF
TRBV10-3	-	-	TRBJ1-1	TGTGCCACTGGGACCGGGGGAACCCTTTGGGACACTGAAGCTTTCTTT	CATGTGGTLWDTEAFF
TRBV15	once	TRBD1	TRBJ1-2	TGTGCCACCAGCAGAAAGGGACAGGGAGGGTTCCTCTATGGCTACACCTTC	CATSRKGQGGFLYGYTF
TRBV11-3	few	-	TRBJ2-2	TGTGCCAGCAGCTTTTCAGTCGGGGAGCTGTTTTTT	CASSFSVGELFF
TRBV6-1	hyperexpanded	-	TRBJ1-4	TGTGCCAGCAGTGAGTTCGTTAATGAAAAACTGTTTTTT	CASSEFVNEKLFF
TRBV7-8	-	-	TRBJ1-1	TGTGCCAGCAGCTTTAAGGTGGACACTGAAGCTTTCTTT	CASSFKVDTEAFF
TRBV7-2	once	TRBD1	TRBJ2-1	TGTGCCAGCAGCTTAGGACAGGGGGGTTCCTACAATGAGCAGTTCTTC	CASSLGQGGSYNEQFF
TRBV7-6	-	TRBD1	TRBJ1-6	TGTGCCAGCAGCTTACAGGGGGGAAATTCACCCCTCCACTTT	CASSLQGGNSPLHF
TRBV6-5	-	-	TRBJ1-6	TGTGCCAGCAGTTATCGGGGGCGGATGAGTTCACCCCTCCACTTT	CASSYRGRMSSPLHF
TRBV18	-	-	TRBJ2-3	TGTGCCAGCTCACCATCGGGGACCCGTCCCCGAGATACGCAGTATTTT	CASSPSGTRPRDTQYF
TRBV7-9	-	TRBD2	TRBJ2-1	TGTGCCAGCAGAACTAGCGGGGATTATGAGCAGTTCTTC	CASRTSGDYEQFF
TRBV7-2	-	-	TRBJ2-3	TGTGCCAGCAGCTTAGAGGGCGGGGGCTCAGATACGCAGTATTTT	CASSLEGGGSDTQYF
TRBV11-2	-	-	TRBJ2-3	TGTGCCAGCAGTTTAACAGGGAGGTCTGACACAGATACGCAGTATTTT	CASSLTGRSDTDTQYF
TRBV7-6	-	-	TRBJ1-1	TGTGCCAGCGCGCCAGGGGCGATGAGCACTGAAGCTTTCTTT	CASAPGAMSTEAFF
TRBV6-1	-	-	TRBJ1-5	TGTGCCAGCACCCTGGACGTGGGTCAGCCCCAGCATTTT	CASTLDVGQPQHF
TRBV2	-	-	TRBJ2-7	TGTGCCAGCAGTGAAGTTGTATGGGGTTCGAGCTCCTACGAGCAGTACTTC	CASSEVVWGSSSYEQYF
TRBV2	few	-	TRBJ2-1	TGTGCCAGCAGTGAGTTGGCAGGAGGCTACAATGAGCAGTTCTTC	CASSELAGGYNEQFF
TRBV10-3	-	TRBD1	TRBJ2-2	TGTGCCATCAGTGGACAGGGGGCTGACACCGGGGAGCTGTTTTTT	CAISGQGADTGELFF
TRBV19	-	TRBD1	TRBJ1-2	TGTGCCAGTACCCCAGAACAGGGACAGGGGGGCTACACCTTC	CASTPEQGQGGYTF
TRBV30	-	TRBD1	TRBJ1-1	TGTGCCTGGAGTAGGAGACAGGGGAACACTGAAGCTTTCTTT	CAWSRRQGNTEAFF